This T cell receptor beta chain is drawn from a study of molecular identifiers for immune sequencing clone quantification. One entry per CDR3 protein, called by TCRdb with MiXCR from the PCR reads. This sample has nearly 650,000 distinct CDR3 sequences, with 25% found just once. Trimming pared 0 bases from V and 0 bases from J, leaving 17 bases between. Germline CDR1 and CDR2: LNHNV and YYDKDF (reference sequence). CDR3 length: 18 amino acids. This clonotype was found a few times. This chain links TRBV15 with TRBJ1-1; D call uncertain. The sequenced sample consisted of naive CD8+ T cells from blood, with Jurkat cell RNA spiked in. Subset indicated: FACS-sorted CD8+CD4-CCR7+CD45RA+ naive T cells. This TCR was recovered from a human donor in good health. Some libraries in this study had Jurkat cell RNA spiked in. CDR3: CATSRDMGGSVVNTEAFF. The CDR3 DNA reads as TGTGCCACCAGCAGAGATATGGGAGGTAGCGTCGTGAACACTGAAGCTTTCTTT.